Detailed here is one TCR beta chain. In this sample, this clone turned up a few times. Its antigen remains unidentified. No much larger clone is present one base from it, and per-base qualities are unavailable. Its CDR3 holds 16 amino acids, cysteine through phenylalanine. Of all the DNA, just the CDR3 is kept, 48 bases in frame from base 1. The junction carries 12 bases between V and J, which are trimmed by 0 bases and 1 base respectively. Per the germline V gene, SNHLY is the CDR1 and FYNNEI is the CDR2. CD4+ T cells from unexposed donors were collected before the COVID-19 pandemic (2011-2018). After around eleven days of culture, CD4+ T cells were isolated with the EasySep CD4+ T cell isolation kit. Unexposed donor CD4+ T cells were tested for reactivity to SARS-CoV-2 S and N and four common cold coronavirus spike pools, as cell number allowed. Approximately 2 million PBMCs per well were cultured in IMDM with approximately 4.5% human AB serum and 8.5 to 10 IU/ml IL-2. Half of the culture medium was replaced with fresh IL-2-containing medium on days 3 and 7. Each peptide culture condition was generally run in triplicate replicate wells. Leukapheresis product for the unexposed donors was purchased commercially. PBMCs were isolated from leukapheresis product or whole blood by Ficoll-Paque PLUS gradient centrifugation. PBMCs were either used fresh in the expansion assay or cryopreserved at -140 degrees C. The QIAamp Micro DNA Kit was used to extract genomic DNA from the CD4+ T cells.

The library came from the immunoSEQ multiplex PCR assay. Under the source paper's analysis protocol: Preprocessing removed nonproductive sequences and CDR3s not starting with C, not ending with F or W, or shorter than 7 amino acids. The MANAFEST web app identified antigen-specific clonotypes based on expansion compared with the reference and other culture wells. A clone counted as positive if significantly expanded in 2 of 3 replicate wells versus the reference culture at FDR below 0.05. For a clone to be considered positive, significant expansion relative to all other tandem wells and an odds ratio above 5 were also required. CDR3 homology was quantified as pairwise Levenshtein distance, calculated with the stringdist R package after three terminal residues were trimmed from each end. TCRdb holds this immuneACCESS table with in-frame rearrangements only. Some clones are missing; in checked studies, unresolved V genes explain under half, and the rest has no known cause. V and J calls and clone size are those listed in that table; D and trimming were worked out from the DNA. The sample table lists about 24,000 clones, about 76% of them with a count of one. The ten most abundant clones make up 9.5% to 15% of the sample.

The sample comes from a study of CD4 T cells in relation to SARS-CoV-2 and coronaviruses (dated by TCRdb to 2020 to 2023). Looking at the study overall: In the ViraFEST assay, PBMCs were cultured with antigen for 9 to 10 days, after which TCR beta CDR3s were sequenced to identify antigen-specific clonal expansions. The study assessed, at the TCR clonotype level, memory CD4+ T cell crossreactivity between SARS-CoV-2 and common cold coronavirus spike proteins. The Adaptive Biotechnologies TCR-sequencing kit was used to sequence samples from three pre-COVID donors and the naive versus memory experiments, while other data came from Illumina-based sequencing. Shared crossreactive spike epitopes were mapped to their HLA restriction using patient-derived lymphoblastoid cell lines. An HIV-1 Nef peptide pool or a no-peptide culture served as the negative reference condition. For other donors in the study, expansion assays were sequenced with a different, Illumina-based TCR-beta assay.

General study outcomes and caveats: Crossreactive clones showed significantly weaker SARS-CoV-2-driven expansion than monoreactive clones, consistent with antigenic imprinting. Small numbers of patients and of tested TCRs were a limitation of the study. Memory CD4+ clonotypes crossrecognizing SARS-CoV-2 and at least one common cold coronavirus spike were found in approximately 60% of donors. Because no donor provided both pre-pandemic and post-infection samples, tracing the source of pre-existing responses was limited. Crossreactivity analysis centred on spike protein, so crossreactivity against other viral proteins was not assessed.

The chain links TRBV2 with TRBJ1-1, with the identity of the D gene unclear. The sequenced sample was CD4+ T cells from PBMCs, cultured in vitro. The clonotype comes from a human donor in good health. CDR3 reads: CASSEAPWAPNTEAFF. The sequenced DNA is TGTGCCAGCAGTGAAGCTCCTTGGGCGCCGAACACTGAAGCTTTCTTT.